The clone carrying this T cell receptor (beta chain) was recorded many times. Its antigen is unidentified. The CDR3 extends over 14 amino acids. V gave up 2 bases and J gave up 4 bases, with 12 bases separating them. The data were obtained in a study of T-cell memory formation after mild COVID-19. General study results and limits: The main location of contracting CD4+ clones was CM and EM, and that of contracting CD8+ clones was EMRA.

MiXCR, applied by TCRdb to the 5' RACE reads, yields one record per CDR3 protein. The table lists 400,000 to 450,000 distinct CDR3 sequences, 18% of them singletons. This receptor was identified in a man younger than 35 who had mild COVID-19 (a few samples of this study predate the infection). Cell type and time point are not known. The V and J genes are TRBV12-3 or TRBV12-4 and TRBJ2-7, with D possibly matching TRBD2 (5 bases). The sample comprised PBMCs or a T cell subset sorted from them (not recorded which). For the CDR3, the DNA is TGTGCCAGCAGTTTACCCGGACTGAAATACGAGCAGTACTTC. Residues: CASSLPGLKYEQYF.